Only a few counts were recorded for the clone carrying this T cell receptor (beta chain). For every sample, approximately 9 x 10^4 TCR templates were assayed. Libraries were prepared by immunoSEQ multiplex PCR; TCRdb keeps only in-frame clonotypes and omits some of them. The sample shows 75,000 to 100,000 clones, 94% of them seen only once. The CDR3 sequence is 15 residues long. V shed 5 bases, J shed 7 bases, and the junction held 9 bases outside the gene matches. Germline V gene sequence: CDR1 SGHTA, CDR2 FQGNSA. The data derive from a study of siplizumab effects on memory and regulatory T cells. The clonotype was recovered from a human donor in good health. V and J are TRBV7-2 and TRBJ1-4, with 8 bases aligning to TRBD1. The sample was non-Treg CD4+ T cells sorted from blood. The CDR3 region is CASSPGGQVAEKLFF. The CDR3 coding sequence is TGTGCCAGCAGCCCTGGGGGACAGGTGGCTGAAAAACTGTTTTTT.